Sequencing of this T cell receptor beta chain was carried out in a study of blood T cell repertoires in COVID-19. Study-wide background: The United States, Italy and Spain provided the acute and convalescent COVID-19 samples. T cells, B-cell-depleted T cells, or PBMCs provided the cDNA or gDNA that served as material.

V was shortened by 6 bases and J by 0 bases, with 11 bases between the two germline ends. This CDR3 spans 14 amino acids. The germline CDR1 and CDR2 sequences are MNHEY and SVGAGI. In the authors' methods: By means of reference gene primer amplification, nucleated cell counts were estimated. Sequencing was performed with immunoSEQ multiplex PCR; in TCRdb, only in-frame clones are kept and a portion is missing. That table furnishes V, J and clone size, whereas the DNA furnished D and trimming. Of roughly 63,000 clones in the sample, roughly nine tenths were seen once. The chain combines TRBV6-5 with TRBJ1-1; TRBD1 might be the D (6 bases). Sequencing was done on a sample of peripheral blood. This sequence originates from a man aged 50 or older with active COVID-19. CDR3 residues: CASRDGQLNTEAFF. CDR3 bases: TGTGCCAGCAGGGACGGACAGTTGAACACTGAAGCTTTCTTT.